The 10 T cell receptor beta chains reported below all come from one sample, sequenced in a study of radiation and T cells in renal cell carcinoma. Clones were sequenced by immunoSEQ multiplex PCR, and TCRdb holds only the in-frame ones, with some missing. The sample consists of about 90,000 clones, about 85% of them appearing once. This sample's time point: blood 4 weeks post-SBRT, at nephrectomy. Treatment in this sample: 15 Gy SBRT to primary tumor, nephrectomy 4 weeks later. Sequencing used blood, obtained from a patient whose treatment included radiotherapy and nephrectomy. These receptors were taken from a man in his fifties or sixties with renal cell carcinoma.

The J gene is TRBJ2-3, the V gene TRBV9, with 7 bases fitting TRBD2. The ends lost 4 bases at V and 6 bases at J; junction bases unmatched: 5. The CDR3 is 13 amino acids. Germline V gene lookup returns CDR1 SGDLS and CDR2 YYNGEE. CDR3 nucleotide sequence: TGTGCCAGCAGCCTAGCGGAAGGGGATACGCAGTATTTT. Its translation is CASSLAEGDTQYF.

The V gene is TRBV7-9, the J gene TRBJ1-4; tentative D call: TRBD1 (5 bases). Trimming removed 5 bases from V and 4 bases from J, with 14 bases in between. The CDR3 spans 15 residues. In germline, CDR1 is SEHNR, CDR2 FQNEAQ (reference sequence). The CDR3 protein is CASSPAQGNNEKLFF. CDR3 sequence (DNA): TGTGCCAGCAGCCCCGCCCAGGGTAATAATGAAAAACTGTTTTTT.

This clone is a singleton in its sample. J is TRBJ2-3 and V is TRBV4-3; D is unresolved. The CDR3 is made up of 14 amino acids. From germline, CDR1 is LGHNA and CDR2 YSLEER. V was pared by 2 bases and J by 2 bases, with 8 bases between. The CDR3 nucleotides are TGCGCCAGCAGCCAAAGGTCTTTCACAGATACGCAGTATTTT. This encodes CASSQRSFTDTQYF.

This rearrangement joins TRBV10-3 to TRBJ1-1; D not certain. Germline-derived CDR1 and CDR2 are ENHRY and SYGVKD. CDR3 length: 12 amino acids. The V end lost 6 bases, the J end lost 2 bases, and 7 bases lay between the germline ends. CDR3: CAIRLDNTEAFF. In DNA form, the CDR3 reads TGTGCCATCAGATTAGACAACACTGAAGCTTTCTTT.

The chain recombines TRBV10-3 with TRBJ2-7; D uncertain. The germline V and J ends were trimmed by 0 bases and 7 bases, with 19 bases remaining between them. Germline V gene data show CDR1 as ENHRY and CDR2 as SYGVKD. The CDR3 sequence is 16 residues long. This CDR3 reads CAISESVGVTGMEQYF. The DNA of the CDR3 is TGTGCCATCAGTGAGTCGGTTGGGGTTACGGGTATGGAGCAGTACTTC.

The chain has TRBV10-1 and TRBJ1-5; no clear D. Trimming removed 1 base from V and 6 bases from J, with 22 bases in between. The germline gives CDR1 WNHNN, CDR2 SYGVQD (reference sequence). The CDR3 runs to 18 residues. The CDR3 protein is CASSELEFRNGEFQPQHF. For the CDR3, the DNA is TGCGCCAGCAGTGAGTTAGAATTCAGGAACGGGGAATTTCAGCCCCAGCATTTT.

CDR3 residues: CASSLSGGAYEQYF. CDR3 bases: TGTGCCAGCAGCTTATCTGGCGGGGCCTACGAGCAGTACTTC. The gene calls are TRBV7-2 and TRBJ2-7, with a tentative D call TRBD2 (6 bases). This CDR3 contains 14 residues. V dropped 2 bases and J dropped 2 bases, with 10 bases sitting between them. Germline values: CDR1 SGHTA, CDR2 FQGNSA.

This clone occurred a few times. The chain has TRBV7-9 and TRBJ2-7, with D perhaps being TRBD1 or TRBD2 (5 bases each). In germline, CDR1 is SEHNR, CDR2 FQNEAQ (reference sequence). V was shortened by 6 bases and J by 7 bases, with 13 bases between the two germline ends. This CDR3 region has 12 residues. Here the CDR3 reads CASSWDGREQYF. The CDR3 nucleotides read TGTGCCAGCAGTTGGGACGGACGAGAGCAGTACTTC.

This sequence joins TRBV4-1 and TRBJ1-4; D is unresolved. Deletions cut 1 base from V and 6 bases from J, with 9 bases between. Germline CDR1 reads MGHRA; CDR2 reads YSYEKL. The CDR3 runs to 14 residues. CDR3: CASSQGPQDEKLFF. CDR3 bases: TGCGCCAGCAGCCAAGGCCCCCAAGATGAAAAACTGTTTTTT.

This clone was observed a few times. The CDR3 here is CASSQAQEGTSIYF. For the CDR3, the DNA is TGCGCCAGCAGCCAAGCGCAGGAGGGGACTTCAATATATTTT. The chain is built from TRBV4-1 and TRBJ1-3, with D maybe TRBD1 (5 bases). CDR3 length: 14 amino acids. V gave up 1 base and J gave up 13 bases, with 17 bases separating them. Germline-derived CDR1 and CDR2 are MGHRA and YSYEKL.